The 2 T cell receptor beta chains below all came from one sample that was sequenced in a study of T cell responses to AZD1222 COVID-19 vaccine (dated by TCRdb to about 2021). The sample's time point, from its label and the paper: about 28 days (+/-7) after the second vaccine dose. Preparation of the library involved the immunoSEQ multiplex PCR assay. TCRdb took this table from immuneACCESS and kept in-frame rearrangements with V and J called. Such tables lack part of the clones; where checked against another copy, unresolved V genes explain under half of the gap, and the rest is unexplained. The sample table lists about 140,000 clones, around 93% of them with a count of one. 3% to 4% of the sample is taken by the ten largest. Sequenced material: peripheral blood, taken 28 days after the second AZD1222 dose. Receptor source: an adult who received the AZD1222 COVID-19 vaccine.

Concerning this clone: A junction boundary mismatches the germline segment, possibly from a read error. This chain links TRBV5-1 with TRBJ2-1; 7 bases map to TRBD1. CDR3 length: 13 residues. The germline gives CDR1 SGHRS, CDR2 YFSETQ. CDR3 residues: CASRHPQGVYFVF. The CDR3 coding sequence is TGCGCCAGCAGACACCCCCAGGGGGTGTATTTCGTCTTC.

This clone has just one count. The chain uses TRBV28 and TRBJ1-2, with D maybe TRBD1 (5 bases). The CDR3 is made up of 12 amino acids. V shed 6 bases and J shed 7 bases, with 12 bases lying between them. Germline loops: CDR1 MDHEN, CDR2 SYDVKM. The CDR3, as DNA: TGTGCCAGCAGCCAGGGAAGGCCTGGCTACACCTTC. Residues: CASSQGRPGYTF.